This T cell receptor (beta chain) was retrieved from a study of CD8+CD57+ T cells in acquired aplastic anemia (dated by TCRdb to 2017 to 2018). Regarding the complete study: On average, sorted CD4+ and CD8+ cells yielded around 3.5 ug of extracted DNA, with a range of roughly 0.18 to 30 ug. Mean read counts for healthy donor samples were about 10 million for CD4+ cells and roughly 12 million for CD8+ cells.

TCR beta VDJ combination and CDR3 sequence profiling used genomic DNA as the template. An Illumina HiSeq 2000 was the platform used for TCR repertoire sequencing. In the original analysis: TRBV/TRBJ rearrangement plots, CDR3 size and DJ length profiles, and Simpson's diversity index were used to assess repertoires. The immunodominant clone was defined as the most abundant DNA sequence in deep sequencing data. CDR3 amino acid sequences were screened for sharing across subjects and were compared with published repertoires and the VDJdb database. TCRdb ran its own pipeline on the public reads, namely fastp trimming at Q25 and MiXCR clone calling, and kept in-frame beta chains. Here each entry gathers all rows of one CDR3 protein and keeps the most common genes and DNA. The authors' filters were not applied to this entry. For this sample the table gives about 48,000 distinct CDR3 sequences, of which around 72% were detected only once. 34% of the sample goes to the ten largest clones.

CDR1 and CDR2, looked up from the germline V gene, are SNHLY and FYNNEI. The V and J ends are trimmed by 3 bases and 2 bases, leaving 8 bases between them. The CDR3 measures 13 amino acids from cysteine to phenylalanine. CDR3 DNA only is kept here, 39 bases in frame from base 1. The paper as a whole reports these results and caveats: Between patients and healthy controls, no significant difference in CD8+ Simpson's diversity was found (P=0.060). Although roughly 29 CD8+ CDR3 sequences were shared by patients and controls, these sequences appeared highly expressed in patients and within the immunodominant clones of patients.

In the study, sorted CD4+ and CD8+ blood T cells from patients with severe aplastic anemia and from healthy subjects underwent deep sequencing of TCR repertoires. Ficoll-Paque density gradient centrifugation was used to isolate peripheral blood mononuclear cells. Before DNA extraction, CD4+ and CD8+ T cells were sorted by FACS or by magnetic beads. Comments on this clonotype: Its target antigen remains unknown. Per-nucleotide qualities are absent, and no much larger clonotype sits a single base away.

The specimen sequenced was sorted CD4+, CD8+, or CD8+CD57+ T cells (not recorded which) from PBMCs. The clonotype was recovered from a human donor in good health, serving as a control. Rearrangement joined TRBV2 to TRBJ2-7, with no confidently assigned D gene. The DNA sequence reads TGTGCCAGCAGTGAGCTCCTAGCCTACGAGCAGTACTTC. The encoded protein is CASSELLAYEQYF.